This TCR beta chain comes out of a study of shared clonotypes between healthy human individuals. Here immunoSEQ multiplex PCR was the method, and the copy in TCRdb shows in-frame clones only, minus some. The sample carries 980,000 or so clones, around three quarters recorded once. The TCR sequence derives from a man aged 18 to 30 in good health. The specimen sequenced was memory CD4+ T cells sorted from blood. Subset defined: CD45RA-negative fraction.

CDR3 amino acids: CASSYGGRKNTGELFF. The CDR3 coding sequence is TGTGCCAGCAGTTACGGTGGACGAAAGAACACCGGGGAGCTGTTTTTT. This sequence joins TRBV6-6 and TRBJ2-2; D remains unclear. V lost 2 bases and J 1 base, leaving 11 bases between the germline ends. This CDR3 region has 16 residues. Germline V gene sequence: CDR1 MNHNY, CDR2 SVGAGI (reference sequence).